These 10 T cell receptor beta chains share one sample of origin, sequenced in a study of beta chain features in type 1 diabetes. Expressed TCRB transcripts were sequenced because the isolated RNA had all been reverse transcribed beforehand. Sequenced by immunoSEQ multiplex PCR; TCRdb stores in-frame clones only, minus some. Among a few hundred thousand clones listed, approximately 31% were seen once. The source material was naive CD4+ T cells from blood. Receptors were obtained from a man between 18 and 29 years old in good health.

This clone was recorded a few times. The chain carries TRBV29-1 and TRBJ2-2; no firm D call. The CDR3 is 11 residues long. With 8 bases removed from V and 6 bases from J, the gap between germline ends came to 10 bases. CDR1 is SQVTM, CDR2 ANQGSEA, per germline. The CDR3 is CSLGFAGELFF. In DNA, the CDR3 is TGCAGCCTCGGGTTTGCCGGGGAGCTGTTTTTT.

This clone was observed a handful of times. The rearrangement uses TRBV18 and TRBJ2-1; D is unresolved. Germline assignment: CDR1 KGHSH and CDR2 LQKENI. The CDR3 covers 15 residues. V was pared by 3 bases and J by 9 bases, with 18 bases between. CDR3 coding DNA: TGTGCCAGCTCACCGAGTCAGGTCGTTCCCGGTGAGCAGTTCTTC. Its translation: CASSPSQVVPGEQFF.

A few counts support this clone. The chain joins TRBV7-2 to TRBJ2-7, with D uncertain. Germline loops: CDR1 SGHTA, CDR2 FQGNSA. The CDR3 sequence is 14 residues long. The V end lost 1 base, the J end lost 3 bases, and 10 bases lay between the germline ends. The CDR3 DNA sequence: TGTGCCAGCAGCTTAGTCTCAACAGTCTACGAGCAGTACTTC. Amino acids: CASSLVSTVYEQYF. The full variable domain, in which reference TRBV7-2 and TRBJ2-7 provide the parts outside the CDR3, is GAGVSQSPSNKVTEKGKDVELRCDPISGHTALYWYRQSLGQGLEFLIYFQGNSAPDKSGLPSDRFSAERTGGSVSTLTIQRTQQEDSAVYLCASSLVSTVYEQYFGPGTRLTVT.

The chain uses TRBV18 and TRBJ2-1; no definite D call. Trimming took off 5 bases at V and 10 bases at J, with 12 bases between the two ends. CDR3 length: 12 amino acids. Germline values: CDR1 KGHSH, CDR2 LQKENI. The CDR3 DNA is TGTGCCAGCTCAGTTCGGCAACTCGAGCAGTTCTTC. Translating gives CASSVRQLEQFF. The full variable domain, its missing parts supplied by reference TRBV18 and TRBJ2-1, is NAGVMQNPRHLVRRRGQEARLRCSPMKGHSHVYWYRQLPEEGLKFMVYLQKENIIDESGMPKERFSAEFPKEGPSILRIQQVVRGDSAAYFCASSVRQLEQFFGPGTRLTVL.

A note on this clone: Other DNA sequences in this specimen translate into the identical CDR3. The V gene is TRBV30, the J gene TRBJ1-5; perhaps TRBD1 as D (5 bases). The germline CDR1 and CDR2 sequences are GTSNPN and SVGIG (reference sequence). Trimming stripped 0 bases from V and 4 bases from J, with 7 bases between. The CDR3 has 13 residues. The CDR3 DNA is TGTGCCTGGAGTGTAGACAGAAATCAGCCCCAGCATTTT. This codes for CAWSVDRNQPQHF.

V gene TRBV30 combines with J gene TRBJ2-1, with D perhaps TRBD1 or TRBD2 (6 bases each). This CDR3 is built from 14 residues. Trimming took off 4 bases at V and 8 bases at J, with 18 bases between the two ends. Per germline, CDR1 GTSNPN and CDR2 SVGIG (reference sequence). CDR3 in DNA: TGTGCCTGGACCCCGAGGGGGACTTTTCATGAGCAGTTCTTC. This codes for CAWTPRGTFHEQFF.

The chain recombines TRBV5-6 with TRBJ2-3; no definite D call. The V gene's germline CDR1 is SGHDT and CDR2 YYEEEE. The CDR3 spans 14 residues. Trimming cost V 0 bases and J 2 bases, with 7 bases left between them. The CDR3 spells CASSLDANTDTQYF. In DNA, the CDR3 is TGTGCCAGCAGCTTGGACGCCAACACAGATACGCAGTATTTT.

The chain employs TRBV5-4 and TRBJ2-3; 8 bases fit TRBD1. V lost 4 bases to trimming and J lost 4 bases; unmatched junction nucleotides: 8. The CDR3 is made up of 15 amino acids. CDR1 and CDR2 (germline): SGHNT, YYREEE (reference sequence). The CDR3 sequence: CASSPGQAGPDTQYF. DNA of the CDR3: TGTGCCAGCAGCCCGGGACAGGCAGGACCAGATACGCAGTATTTT.

A few counts support this clone. The rearrangement uses TRBV30 and TRBJ1-4; possibly TRBD1 for D (5 bases). The CDR3 extends over 11 amino acids. CDR1 is GTSNPN, CDR2 SVGIG, per germline (reference sequence). This CDR3 reads CVGAHNEKLFF. The CDR3 DNA sequence: TGTGTTGGGGCCCATAATGAAAAACTGTTTTTT. Supplemented by reference TRBV30 and TRBJ1-4, the full variable domain reads SQTIHQWPATLVQPVGSPLSLECTVEGTSNPNLYWYRQAAGRGLQLLFYSVGIGQISSEVPQNLSASRPQDRQFILSSKKLLLSDSGFYLCVGAHNEKLFFGSGTQLSVL.

This clone was seen a handful of times. The rearrangement uses TRBV7-2 and TRBJ2-1, with D perhaps matching TRBD1 (5 bases). V gave up 4 bases and J gave up 0 bases, with 10 bases separating them. Germline loops: CDR1 SGHTA, CDR2 FQGNSA. The CDR3 covers 15 residues. CDR3 sequence (DNA): TGTGCCAGCAGCTCCCGACAGAGCTCCTACAATGAGCAGTTCTTC. The encoded protein is CASSSRQSSYNEQFF.